This T cell receptor beta chain was retrieved from a study of T cells in Graves' hyperthyroidism and ophthalmopathy. Study-level points and caveats: Among thyroid clonotypes expanded above 0.001, most also appeared in blood.

Amplification yielded TCR beta CDR3 regions, with RNA transcripts as the source. Initially, a first-round RT-PCR of the TCR CDR3 employed the HTBI primer set. TCRdb fed the multiplex PCR reads into MiXCR, producing one record per CDR3 protein. The sample records under 350,000 distinct CDR3 sequences, approximately 15% being singletons. V dropped 8 bases and J dropped 3 bases, with 16 bases sitting between them. The CDR3 extends over 14 amino acids. Per the germline V gene, CDR1 is MDHEN and CDR2 is SYDVKM. In making diagnoses, clinical symptoms, serum thyroxine and TRAb, thyroid ultrasound and orbital computed tomography were all used. In this sample, this clonotype turned up many times. As yet, its antigen is unknown.

The V and J genes are TRBV28 and TRBJ1-2, with a tentative D call TRBD1 (6 bases). Source material: blood. This receptor was identified in a woman in her sixties with Graves' ophthalmopathy. Here the CDR3 DNA reads TGTGCCAGCCCAATCAGGGGAGGGGACTATGGCTACACCTTC. It is translated as CASPIRGGDYGYTF.